The next 5 T cell receptor beta chains were all read from a single sample in a study of early T cells in non-severe SARS-CoV-2 infection. From the 5' RACE reads, TCRdb called clonotypes with MiXCR, one entry per CDR3 protein. The sample includes roughly 40,000 distinct CDR3 sequences, 3% to 4% of them seen just once. The material sequenced was whole blood. The source of these receptors is an adult who was a healthcare worker with PCR-confirmed SARS-CoV-2 infection or an uninfected control (not recorded which).

The genes are TRBV7-6 and TRBJ2-3, with 7 positions matching TRBD2. Germline CDR1 SGHVS, CDR2 FNYEAQ. J lost 2 bases, V lost 4 bases, and 9 bases had no gene match. The CDR3 covers 16 residues. The CDR3 nucleotides are TGTGCCAGCAGCTACTTCAGCGGGATTAACACAGATACGCAGTATTTT. Translating it yields CASSYFSGINTDTQYF. Filled out from reference TRBV7-6 and TRBJ2-3, the complete variable domain reads GAGVSQSPRYKVTKRGQDVALRCDPISGHVSLYWYRQALGQGPEFLTYFNYEAQQDKSGLPNDRFSAERPEGSISTLTIQRTEQRDSAMYRCASSYFSGINTDTQYFGPGTRLTVL.

The table lists this clonotype with many counts. V and J are TRBV20-1 and TRBJ2-7, with 9 bases matching TRBD1. Germline CDR1 DFQATT, CDR2 SNEGSKA (reference sequence). This CDR3 has 16 residues. Trimming cost V 6 bases and J 2 bases; bases outside gene matches: 14. The CDR3 is CSATLSRTGATYEQYF. CDR3 bases: TGCAGTGCCACTCTCTCGCGGACAGGGGCGACCTACGAGCAGTACTTC.

The rearrangement joins TRBV29-1 to TRBJ2-3; 11 positions agree with TRBD1. V lost 4 bases and J lost 1; bases outside the gene matches: 1. The CDR3 loop spans 14 amino acids. CDR1 is SQVTM and CDR2 is ANQGSEA in the germline V gene. The DNA of the CDR3 is TGCAGCGTTGGGACAGGGGGCGGCACAGATACGCAGTATTTT. Translating gives CSVGTGGGTDTQYF.

This clonotype was seen many times. The rearrangement uses TRBV29-1 and TRBJ1-1; D is ambiguous. The germline CDR1 and CDR2 sequences are SQVTM and ANQGSEA. CDR3 size: 13 residues. V lost 3 bases to trimming and J lost 0 bases, with 8 bases between them. The CDR3: CSVESWVNTEAFF. Here the CDR3 DNA reads TGCAGCGTTGAGTCCTGGGTGAACACTGAAGCTTTCTTT.

The V call is TRBV6-5, the J call TRBJ2-7; TRBD1 agrees at 9 bases. Germline V gene sequence: CDR1 MNHEY, CDR2 SVGAGI. The junction had 8 bases not matched to a gene; V was cut back by 5 bases and J by 6 bases. The CDR3 runs to 14 residues. CDR3 coding DNA: TGTGCCAGCAGTCCCCACCCGGACAGGGGCGAGCAGTACTTC. Translated, it gives CASSPHPDRGEQYF.